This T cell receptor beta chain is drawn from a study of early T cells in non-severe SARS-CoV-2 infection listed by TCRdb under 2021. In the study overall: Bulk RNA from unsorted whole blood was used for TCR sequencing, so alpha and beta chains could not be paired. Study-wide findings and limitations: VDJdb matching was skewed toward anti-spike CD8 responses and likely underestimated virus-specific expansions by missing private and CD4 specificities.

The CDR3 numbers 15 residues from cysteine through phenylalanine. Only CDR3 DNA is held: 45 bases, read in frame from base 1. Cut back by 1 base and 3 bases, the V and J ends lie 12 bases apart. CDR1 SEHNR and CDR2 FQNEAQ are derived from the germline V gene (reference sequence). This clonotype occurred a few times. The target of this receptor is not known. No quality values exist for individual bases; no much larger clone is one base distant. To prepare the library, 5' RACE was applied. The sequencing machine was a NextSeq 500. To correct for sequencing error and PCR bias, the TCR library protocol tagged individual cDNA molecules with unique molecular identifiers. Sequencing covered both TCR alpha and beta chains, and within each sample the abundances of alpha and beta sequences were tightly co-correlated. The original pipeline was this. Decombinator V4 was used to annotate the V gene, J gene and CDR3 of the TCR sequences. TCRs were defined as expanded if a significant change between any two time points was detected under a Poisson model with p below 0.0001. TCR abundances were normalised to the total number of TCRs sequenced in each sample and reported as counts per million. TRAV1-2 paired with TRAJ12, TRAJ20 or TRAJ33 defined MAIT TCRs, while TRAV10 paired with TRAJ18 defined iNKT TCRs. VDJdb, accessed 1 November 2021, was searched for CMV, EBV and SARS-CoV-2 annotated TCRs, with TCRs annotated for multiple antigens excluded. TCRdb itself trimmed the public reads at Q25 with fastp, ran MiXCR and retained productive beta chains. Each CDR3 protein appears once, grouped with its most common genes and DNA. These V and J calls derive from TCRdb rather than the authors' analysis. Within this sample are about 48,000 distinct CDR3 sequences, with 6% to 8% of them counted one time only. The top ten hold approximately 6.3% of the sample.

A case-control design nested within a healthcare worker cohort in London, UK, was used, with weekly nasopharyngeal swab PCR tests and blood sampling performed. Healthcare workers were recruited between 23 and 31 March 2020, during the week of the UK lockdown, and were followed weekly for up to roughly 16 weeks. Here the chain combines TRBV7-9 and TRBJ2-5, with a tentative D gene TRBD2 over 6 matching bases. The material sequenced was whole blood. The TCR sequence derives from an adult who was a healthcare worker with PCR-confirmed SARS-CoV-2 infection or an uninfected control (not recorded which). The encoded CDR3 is CASSLVGGAKETQYF. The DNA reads TGTGCCAGCAGCTTAGTCGGCGGGGCAAAAGAGACCCAGTACTTC.